Below are 5 T cell receptor beta chains sequenced from a single sample in a study of control samples from healthy donors and cancer patients. Profiling relied on immunoSEQ multiplex PCR, and the TCRdb table lists in-frame clones only, not all of them. Of 150,000 to 200,000 clones in the sample, approximately 94% are singletons; the top ten hold 1.3%. The source material was blood. Every receptor here comes from a woman aged 18-29 years in good health.

The chain recombines TRBV7-8 with TRBJ2-5, with D perhaps TRBD1 (5 bases). Per the germline V gene, CDR1 is SGHVS and CDR2 is FQNEAQ. This CDR3 contains 15 residues. Trimming took 1 base from V and 5 from J, leaving 14 bases between them. This CDR3 reads CASSLVQGGRETQYF. DNA of the CDR3: TGTGCCAGCAGCTTAGTGCAGGGCGGTCGGGAGACCCAGTACTTC.

The sample holds a few counts of this clone. This chain links TRBV12-3 or TRBV12-4 with TRBJ1-2; D is ambiguous. Trimming removed 2 bases from V and 2 bases from J, with 6 bases in between. The CDR3 runs 13 residues. The CDR3 DNA sequence: TGTGCCAGCAGTTTAAGCCGGAACTATGGCTACACCTTC. Protein product: CASSLSRNYGYTF.

The chain combines TRBV6-2 or TRBV6-3 with TRBJ2-1; 8 nucleotides match TRBD1. CDR3 size: 13 residues. Germline values: CDR1 MNHEY, CDR2 SVGEGT. With 4 bases clipped from V and 8 bases from J, the junction kept 4 bases outside the gene matches. In DNA form, the CDR3 reads TGTGCCAGCAGTTCCGGGACAGGATATGAGCAGTTCTTC. Protein: CASSSGTGYEQFF.

The chain recombines TRBV7-8 with TRBJ2-1; perhaps TRBD1 as D (6 bases). Trimming took off 5 bases at V and 11 bases at J, with 19 bases between the two ends. This CDR3 spans 14 amino acids. From germline, CDR1 is SGHVS and CDR2 FQNEAQ. The CDR3 here is CASSGQIAEGKQFF. The CDR3 DNA reads as TGTGCCAGCAGCGGACAGATCGCAGAGGGGAAGCAGTTCTTC.

The V and J genes are TRBV15 and TRBJ1-2; D remains ambiguous. The CDR3 sequence is 17 residues long. Germline V gives CDR1 LNHNV, CDR2 YYDKDF (reference sequence). V lost 1 base and J 6 bases, leaving 21 bases between the germline ends. The CDR3 bases are TGTGCCACCAGCAGAGCTATAGACATCCCCCATGGAGATGGCTACACCTTC. Protein: CATSRAIDIPHGDGYTF. The full variable domain, rest sourced from reference TRBV15 and TRBJ1-2, is DAMVIQNPRYQVTQFGKPVTLSCSQTLNHNVMYWYQQKSSQAPKLLFHYYDKDFNNEADTPDNFQSRRPNTSFCFLDIRSPGLGDTAMYLCATSRAIDIPHGDGYTFGSGTRLTVV.